This TCR beta chain was sequenced in a study of CD8+ T cells in alopecia areata. Findings and limits, study-wide: One nonresponder leaves baseline CD8+ expansion's link to response uncertain.

Per the germline V gene, CDR1 is SGHDT and CDR2 is YYEEEE. This CDR3 spans 17 amino acids. The J segment lost 0 bases and the V segment lost 0 bases, leaving 3 bases of the junction unmatched. Treatment: oral pan-JAK inhibitor, 5-10 mg twice daily. The investigators collected lesional scalp punch biopsies and peripheral blood from alopecia areata patients. Extracted RNA was reverse transcribed into cDNA, the sequencing template. The method was immunoSEQ multiplex PCR; TCRdb's version includes in-frame clones alone and lacks a portion of them. This sample has 90,000 to 150,000 clones; more than 40% occur once, and the top ten carry roughly 0.45%. This clone occurred once. What it recognizes is unknown.

The input for sequencing was CD4+ T cells sorted from blood, taken at week 4, from a patient treated with tofacitinib. The V call is TRBV5-6, the J call TRBJ2-6, with 7 bases aligning to TRBD2. The sequence was obtained from a human donor with alopecia areata. The CDR3: CASSLGPGGSGANVLTF. The CDR3 DNA is TGTGCCAGCAGCTTGGGACCGGGGGGCTCTGGGGCCAACGTCCTGACTTTC.